These 2 T cell receptor beta chains originate from one sample sequenced in a study of OX40 agonist ivuxolimab in advanced cancers. The data were produced by immunoSEQ multiplex PCR, yet TCRdb's version contains in-frame clones alone and is incomplete. Among about 67,000 clones, approximately 81% were seen once, and the ten largest hold approximately 2%. This specimen was CD4+ or CD8+ T cells sorted from blood, taken in a trial of the OX40 agonist ivuxolimab. The receptors shown here come from an adult with an advanced solid tumor such as melanoma, head and neck, liver or kidney cancer.

This chain uses TRBV29-1 with TRBJ2-2; TRBD1 is a possible D gene (5 bases). Deletions cut 6 bases from V and 2 bases from J, with 13 bases between. Germline assignment: CDR1 SQVTM and CDR2 ANQGSEA. There are 14 residues in the CDR3. DNA for the CDR3: TGCAGCGTGGGCGGCAGGGTTAACACCGGGGAGCTGTTTTTT. It specifies CSVGGRVNTGELFF.

V is TRBV19 and J is TRBJ2-7; TRBD2 is a possible D gene (5 bases). Germline V CDR1 and CDR2: LNHDA, SQIVND (reference sequence). V dropped 6 bases and J dropped 0 bases, with 15 bases sitting between them. The CDR3 covers 15 residues. Here the CDR3 reads CASSPEGRTSYEQYF. The CDR3 DNA is TGTGCCAGTAGCCCAGAGGGTAGGACCTCCTACGAGCAGTACTTC.